The 24 T cell receptor beta chains reported below all come from one sample, sequenced in a study of blood T cell repertoires in COVID-19. Only in-frame clones appear in the TCRdb table, and some are missing; sequencing was by immunoSEQ multiplex PCR. The sample carries about 190,000 clones, about 85% recorded once. Input material: peripheral blood. These receptors all stem from a man aged 65-85 years with active or convalescent COVID-19.

This chain joins TRBV18 and TRBJ1-3; TRBD1 matches 7 bases. The J segment lost 0 bases and the V segment lost 2 bases, leaving 10 bases of the junction unmatched. CDR1 and CDR2 from the germline V gene are KGHSH and LQKENI. This CDR3 has 18 residues. The CDR3 DNA reads as TGTGCCAGCTCACCATTTTGGTTGGGACAGAGCTCTGGAAACACCATATATTTT. Translation gives CASSPFWLGQSSGNTIYF.

A word on this clone: The junction and the germline gene differ at one end; a read error may be behind it. This rearrangement joins TRBV3-1 (or the pseudogene TRBV3-2) to TRBJ2-1, with D unresolved. Germline V gene lookup returns CDR1 LGHDT and CDR2 YNNKEL (reference sequence). The CDR3 sequence is 15 residues long. The CDR3 coding sequence is TGTGCCAGCAGCCAAGAGTGGCAGTTGTACACTGAGCAGTTCTTC. Its protein is CASSQEWQLYTEQFF.

This chain connects TRBV5-1 to TRBJ2-7, with 14 nucleotides matching TRBD2. The CDR3 has 19 amino acids. Germline CDR1 reads SGHRS; CDR2 reads YFSETQ. Unmatched junction bases numbered 15, after V lost 0 bases and J lost 7 bases. CDR3 protein: CASSLGLGTSGGGSGEQYF. The CDR3 DNA reads as TGCGCCAGCAGCTTGGGACTCGGGACTAGCGGGGGAGGATCTGGGGAGCAGTACTTC.

As DNA, the CDR3 is TGTGCCAGCAGCTTGTCCGGGGGTGTCTATGGCTACACCTTC. It translates to CASSLSGGVYGYTF. The chain employs TRBV5-6 and TRBJ1-2; a possible D gene is TRBD1 (5 bases). The germline V gene encodes CDR1 SGHDT and CDR2 YYEEEE. Trimming removed 1 base from V and 4 bases from J, with 11 bases in between. This CDR3 has 14 residues.

The rearrangement joins TRBV28 to TRBJ2-2; possible D gene TRBD1, 6 bases. Looked up from germline, CDR1 is MDHEN and CDR2 is SYDVKM. Trimming took off 6 bases at V and 5 bases at J, with 16 bases between the two ends. The CDR3 runs 15 residues. The CDR3 DNA follows: TGTGCCAGCAGCCCCCAGGGGAAGTATACCGGGGAGCTGTTTTTT. The encoded protein is CASSPQGKYTGELFF.

This chain links TRBV7-9 with TRBJ1-1; no firm D call. CDR3 length: 14 residues. Germline CDR1 reads SEHNR; CDR2 reads FQNEAQ (reference sequence). V gave up 2 bases and J gave up 0 bases, with 7 bases separating them. In DNA form, the CDR3 reads TGTGCCAGCAGCTTACCGGGATTGAACACTGAAGCTTTCTTT. Amino acid sequence: CASSLPGLNTEAFF.

The genes are TRBV7-2 and TRBJ2-6; D gene unclear. This CDR3 is 13 amino acids long. Trimming pared 11 bases from V and 4 bases from J, leaving 12 bases between. Per the germline V gene, CDR1 is SGHTA and CDR2 is FQGNSA. The CDR3 DNA reads as TGTGCCGCCTCACTCGCGGGGGCCAACGTCCTGACTTTC. Translating gives CAASLAGANVLTF.

The J gene is TRBJ1-2, the V gene TRBV5-4; 7 nucleotides agree with TRBD1. CDR1 is SGHNT, CDR2 YYREEE, per germline (reference sequence). V lost 1 base and J lost 10; bases outside the gene matches: 10. This CDR3 spans 14 amino acids. CDR3 DNA: TGTGCCAGCAGCTTGCGTCGGGCAGGGGGTGACTACACCTTC. Translation gives CASSLRRAGGDYTF.

This chain joins TRBV6-2 or TRBV6-3 and TRBJ2-1, with D maybe TRBD2 (6 bases). Germline CDR1 reads MNHEY; CDR2 reads SVGEGT. CDR3 size: 15 residues. The V end was cut by 4 bases, the J end by 0 bases, with 10 bases between. As DNA, the CDR3 is TGTGCCAGCAGTTCGGGGACTTTCTCCTACAATGAGCAGTTCTTC. Its protein product is CASSSGTFSYNEQFF.

This chain uses TRBV10-3 with TRBJ2-1; 13 bases are shared with TRBD2. The CDR3 consists of 13 residues. The V segment lost 10 bases and the J segment 8 bases; nucleotides outside the gene matches: 5. Germline loops: CDR1 ENHRY, CDR2 SYGVKD. DNA of the CDR3: TGTGCCACGGGCGGGACTAGCGGGGATGAGCAGTTCTTC. Amino acid sequence: CATGGTSGDEQFF.

The chain joins TRBV4-3 to TRBJ2-5; 7 bases map to TRBD2. After removal of 4 bases from V and 4 bases from J, the junction contained 9 bases not matched to a gene. Germline V lookup: CDR1 LGHNA, CDR2 YSLEER. The CDR3 consists of 15 residues. In DNA form, the CDR3 reads TGCGCCAGCAGCCCCCGTATGGGGGGGGGAGAGACCCAGTACTTC. As protein: CASSPRMGGGETQYF.

This clone came up once. The chain recombines TRBV4-1 with TRBJ2-2; 8 bases are a match to TRBD1. Germline V lookup: CDR1 MGHRA, CDR2 YSYEKL. CDR3 length: 14 residues. The trim removed 2 bases at V and 7 bases at J, leaving 3 bases unmatched. The CDR3 DNA reads TGCGCCAGCAGCCAATACAGGGGGGTCGGGGAGCTGTTTTTT. This codes for CASSQYRGVGELFF.

V usage is TRBV30 and J usage is TRBJ2-6; possible D gene TRBD2, 5 bases. V lost 4 bases, J lost 2 bases, and 15 bases lay in between. The CDR3 loop spans 16 amino acids. Per germline, CDR1 GTSNPN and CDR2 SVGIG (reference sequence). The CDR3 loop reads CAWTLSSGTGANVLTF. CDR3 coding DNA: TGTGCCTGGACCCTATCGTCGGGAACTGGGGCCAACGTCCTGACTTTC.

The genes are TRBV28 and TRBJ1-1; 10 positions match TRBD1. Germline V gene lookup returns CDR1 MDHEN and CDR2 SYDVKM. This CDR3 has 16 amino acids. After removal of 5 bases from V and 4 bases from J, the junction contained 10 bases not matched to a gene. The CDR3 here is CASSPTPGQGTTEAFF. CDR3 in DNA: TGTGCCAGCAGTCCCACCCCGGGACAGGGGACCACTGAAGCTTTCTTT.

The rearrangement uses TRBV6-5 and TRBJ2-1, with D possibly matching TRBD1 (5 bases). The V gene's germline CDR1 is MNHEY and CDR2 SVGAGI. The V and J ends lost 6 bases and 4 bases respectively, with 10 bases between them. This CDR3 is 13 amino acids long. The CDR3 loop is CASSARQYNEQFF. The CDR3 DNA reads TGTGCCAGCAGCGCAAGACAGTACAATGAGCAGTTCTTC.

The V call is TRBV4-1, the J call TRBJ1-6; tentatively, D is TRBD1 (6 bases). Trimming took 3 bases from V and 0 from J, leaving 15 bases between them. This CDR3 contains 18 residues. CDR1 and CDR2 from the germline V gene are MGHRA and YSYEKL. CDR3 loop: CASSQWGPDSSYNSPLHF. The DNA of the CDR3 is TGCGCCAGCAGCCAGTGGGGGCCTGACAGCTCCTATAATTCACCCCTCCACTTT.

The gene calls are TRBV5-8 and TRBJ2-7; 14 bases agree with TRBD2. Trimming took 0 bases from V and 0 from J; bases not matched to a gene: 5. The germline V gene encodes CDR1 SGHTS and CDR2 YDEGEE. The CDR3 consists of 18 residues. CDR3 residues: CASSLVGLAGAFSYEQYF. The CDR3 DNA reads TGTGCCAGCAGCTTGGTGGGACTAGCGGGAGCCTTCTCCTACGAGCAGTACTTC.

This clone was seen a few times. The rearrangement links TRBV14 to TRBJ2-2; 7 bases line up with TRBD1. Germline loops: CDR1 SGHDN, CDR2 FVKESK. The CDR3 loop spans 16 amino acids. With V trimmed by 4 bases and J by 0 bases, 5 bases remained unmatched. CDR3: CASSRPTGTNTGELFF. The CDR3 DNA follows: TGTGCCAGCAGCCGCCCGACAGGGACGAACACCGGGGAGCTGTTTTTT.

The V gene is TRBV28, the J gene TRBJ2-1, with D tentatively TRBD2 (5 bases). Trimming shortened V by 5 bases and J by 5 bases, and 10 bases separated the two germline ends. The CDR3 has 13 amino acids. Germline lookup yields CDR1 MDHEN and CDR2 SYDVKM. The CDR3 spells CASSAGVHNEQFF. CDR3 nucleotides: TGTGCCAGCAGTGCCGGGGTTCACAATGAGCAGTTCTTC.

The chain couples TRBV30 to TRBJ2-2, with TRBD2 identical over 7 bases. V shed 2 bases and J 4 bases; nucleotides not matched to a gene: 7. Germline loops: CDR1 GTSNPN, CDR2 SVGIG (reference sequence). The CDR3 is made up of 15 amino acids. Here the CDR3 reads CAWSPWGGITGELFF. The DNA of the CDR3 is TGTGCCTGGAGTCCATGGGGGGGAATCACCGGGGAGCTGTTTTTT.

This chain connects TRBV11-2 to TRBJ2-7; tentatively, D is TRBD1 (6 bases). Germline V gives CDR1 SGHAT, CDR2 FQNNGV. This CDR3 comprises 15 residues. Deletions cut 1 base from V and 2 bases from J, with 12 bases between. The CDR3 region has the DNA TGTGCCAGCAGCTTAGTCAGGGGTATGACCTACGAGCAGTACTTC. Protein product: CASSLVRGMTYEQYF.

The chain joins TRBV7-8 to TRBJ1-2; 10 bases are a match to TRBD1. Germline values: CDR1 SGHVS, CDR2 FQNEAQ. CDR3 length equals 15 residues. Unmatched junction bases numbered 7, after V lost 5 bases and J lost 4 bases. CDR3 sequence reads: CASSLGTGELYGYTF. The CDR3 DNA follows: TGTGCCAGCAGCCTGGGGACAGGGGAACTCTATGGCTACACCTTC.

This chain joins TRBV30 and TRBJ1-2; no clear D gene. V gave up 0 bases and J gave up 10 bases, with 9 bases separating them. From germline, CDR1 is GTSNPN and CDR2 SVGIG (reference sequence). The CDR3 sequence is 11 residues long. The CDR3: CAWSVATDYTF. CDR3 DNA: TGTGCCTGGAGTGTAGCCACCGACTACACCTTC.

The genes are TRBV13 and TRBJ2-5; perhaps TRBD2 as D (6 bases). V was shortened by 5 bases and J by 4 bases, with 14 bases between the two germline ends. Per germline, CDR1 PRHDT and CDR2 FYEKMQ (reference sequence). The CDR3 runs 14 residues. CDR3 amino acids: CASSATSGGETQYF. The CDR3 nucleotides are TGTGCCAGCAGCGCCACATCCGGGGGAGAGACCCAGTACTTC.